This T cell receptor beta chain was identified during a study of blood T cell repertoires in COVID-19. At the level of the study: Acute and convalescent COVID-19 samples came from the United States, Italy and Spain. Sources were T cells, B-cell-depleted T cells, or PBMCs; the material itself was cDNA or gDNA.

As processed by the authors: For nucleated cells, counts were estimated from reference gene primer amplification. The data were produced by immunoSEQ multiplex PCR, yet TCRdb's version contains in-frame clones alone and is incomplete. The V and J calls and clone size are taken from that table; D and trimming were inferred from the DNA. The data hold 130,000 or so clones, with around 89% observed a single time. Germline loops: CDR1 MNHEY, CDR2 SVGAGI. The length of the CDR3 is 14 residues. The germline V and J ends were trimmed by 8 bases and 3 bases, with 14 bases remaining between them. The clonotype comes from a man aged 50 or older with acute or convalescent COVID-19. Source material: peripheral blood. The chain uses TRBV6-5 and TRBJ1-5, with a tentative D call TRBD1 (5 bases). CDR3 in amino acids: CASAWGLINQPQHF. Here the CDR3 DNA reads TGTGCCAGCGCCTGGGGACTCATCAATCAGCCCCAGCATTTT.